The entry that follows covers one T cell receptor beta chain sequence. This record belongs to a study of blood T cell repertoires in COVID-19. Measured with immunoSEQ multiplex PCR; TCRdb has only the in-frame clones, and not every one. The sample contains 200,000 to 250,000 clones, approximately 85% of which appear only once. The germline V gene has CDR1 MNHEY and CDR2 SMNVEV (reference sequence). The germline V and J ends were trimmed by 6 bases and 0 bases, with 9 bases remaining between them. The CDR3 extends over 13 amino acids. J is TRBJ2-7 and V is TRBV27; D possibly corresponds to TRBD1 (6 bases). The sequenced material came from PBMCs or T cells enriched from blood (not recorded which). The sequence came from a woman in her forties or fifties with acute COVID-19. Here the CDR3 DNA reads TGTGCCAGCAGAAAGGACAGCTCCTACGAGCAGTACTTC. Encoded protein: CASRKDSSYEQYF.